The 8 T cell receptor beta chains below were found in one sample sequenced in a study of T-cell reconstitution after alpha-beta-depleted transplantation in children. The library targeted TCRbeta and was prepared with unique molecular identifiers. TCRdb independently ran MiXCR on the PCR reads; one entry per CDR3 protein. The sample records some 200,000 distinct CDR3 sequences, roughly 14% being singletons. Specimen: PBMCs from the stem cell graft donor, collected from the stem cell graft. The receptors come from a human donor who donated a stem cell graft to a child with acute lymphoblastic leukemia.

Many counts were recorded for this clonotype. J is TRBJ2-5 and V is TRBV20-1; D is unclear. V shed 2 bases and J shed 4 bases, with 8 bases lying between them. The CDR3 is 12 amino acids. The germline V gene has CDR1 DFQATT and CDR2 SNEGSKA (reference sequence). The CDR3 DNA is TGCAGTGCTAGAAGCTCTCGAGAGACCCAGTACTTC. It translates to CSARSSRETQYF.

The V call is TRBV11-1, the J call TRBJ2-4; 11 nucleotides match TRBD2. The junction had 8 bases not matched to a gene; V was cut back by 3 bases and J by 1 base. The germline CDR1 and CDR2 sequences are SGHAT and FQDESV (reference sequence). The CDR3 is made up of 18 amino acids. Written as DNA, the CDR3 is TGTGCCAGCAGCTTTTGGCTAGCGGGAGGACGGGCCAAAAACATTCAGTACTTC. It specifies CASSFWLAGGRAKNIQYF.

This clonotype was seen at least ten times. This chain links TRBV6-1 with TRBJ2-7; no clear D gene. This CDR3 is 15 amino acids long. Per the germline V gene, CDR1 is MNHNS and CDR2 is SASEGT. Trimming removed 6 bases from V and 3 bases from J, with 18 bases in between. The CDR3 region has the DNA TGTGCCAGCAGGATCCGAGTTCATTTGGTCTACGAGCAGTACTTC. As protein: CASRIRVHLVYEQYF.

The chain couples TRBV20-1 to TRBJ2-1; the D call may be TRBD1 or TRBD2 (5 bases each). The CDR3 covers 15 residues. Per germline, CDR1 DFQATT and CDR2 SNEGSKA (reference sequence). The V end lost 5 bases, the J end lost 4 bases, and 18 bases lay between the germline ends. CDR3 sequence: CSAGAAGEPYNEQFF. CDR3 DNA: TGCAGTGCTGGGGCGGCGGGTGAACCATACAATGAGCAGTTCTTC.

To note about this clonotype: This sequence may be a read error, since a much larger clone differs from it by one base. V and J are TRBV12-3 or TRBV12-4 and TRBJ1-5, with D perhaps matching TRBD1 (6 bases). The CDR3 spans 16 residues. In DNA, the CDR3 is TGTGCCAGCAGTTCGCGGGGGACAAGCATCAATCAGGCCCAGCATTTT. This gives the protein CASSSRGTSINQAQHF.

This clonotype was seen a single time. The chain employs TRBV12-5 and TRBJ2-1; D uncertain. The CDR3 is 12 residues long. In germline, CDR1 is LGHNT, CDR2 FRNRAP. V lost 5 bases and J lost 7, with 9 bases in between. CDR3 sequence: CASGPRVNEQFF. The CDR3 DNA reads as TGTGCTAGTGGTCCCCGGGTAAATGAGCAGTTCTTC.

This clonotype occurred many times. The chain uses TRBV7-9 and TRBJ2-1, with 11 bases lining up with TRBD2. V dropped 2 bases and J dropped 5; count of bases not matched to a gene: 8. The germline V gene encodes CDR1 SEHNR and CDR2 FQNEAQ (reference sequence). This CDR3 has 17 residues. CDR3 coding DNA: TGTGCCAGCAGCTTAAAAGATAGCGGGAGGGGGGACAATGAGCAGTTCTTC. As protein: CASSLKDSGRGDNEQFF. Full variable domain (rest looked up from reference TRBV7-9 and TRBJ2-1): DTGVSQNPRHKITKRGQNVTFRCDPISEHNRLYWYRQTLGQGPEFLTYFQNEAQLEKSRLLSDRFSAERPKGSFSTLEIQRTEQGDSAMYLCASSLKDSGRGDNEQFFGPGTRLTVL.

This clonotype was observed at least ten times. The rearrangement links TRBV6-5 to TRBJ2-2; TRBD2 aligns across 12 bases. The junction had 6 bases not matched to a gene; V was cut back by 2 bases and J by 8 bases. Germline lookup yields CDR1 MNHEY and CDR2 SVGAGI. This CDR3 region has 16 residues. The CDR3 sequence is CASSYETSGSGGELFF. The CDR3 bases are TGTGCCAGCAGTTACGAGACTAGCGGGAGCGGGGGGGAGCTGTTTTTT.